This T cell receptor (beta chain) derives from a study of T cell responses to AZD1222 COVID-19 vaccine. The germline V gene encodes CDR1 KGHSH and CDR2 LQKENI. V was pared by 3 bases and J by 8 bases, with 14 bases between. This CDR3 is 15 amino acids long. Study-level points and caveats: Spike-wide coverage was observed for vaccine-associated CD4 TCRs, with dominant responses at 160-218 and 743-854. Most donors were white British, females outnumbered males, and clonal diversity was possibly underestimated. Without day 14 samples, only post-peak T cell repertoires were studied.

TCRdb keeps only in-frame clones here, not all; method: immunoSEQ multiplex PCR. Here the sample spans 95,000 to 150,000 clones, 80% to 90% being singletons. On this clone itself: Its antigen is currently unknown.

The rearrangement links TRBV18 to TRBJ1-6; tentatively, D is TRBD1 (6 bases). The specimen comprised peripheral blood, sampled on day 0 of AZD1222 vaccination. This TCR was sampled from an adult in good health. DNA for the CDR3: TGTGCCAGCTCACCGAGTAGGGGGTTTGATTCACCCCTCCACTTT. Protein sequence: CASSPSRGFDSPLHF.